The next 30 T cell receptor beta chains were all read from a single sample in a study of OX40 agonist ivuxolimab in advanced cancers. Library preparation used the immunoSEQ multiplex PCR assay. This immuneACCESS table, as held by TCRdb, lists in-frame sequences with V and J called but not all clones. Of the missing ones, under half trace to an unresolved V gene in checked studies; the others have no known cause. The sample yields more than 65,000 clones; approximately 80% were counted once. Jointly, the top ten make up around 6.4% of the sample. The sample here was CD4+ or CD8+ T cells sorted from blood, taken in a trial of the OX40 agonist ivuxolimab. All receptors come from an adult with an advanced solid tumor such as melanoma, head and neck, liver or kidney cancer.

The chain employs TRBV7-5 and TRBJ2-3; the tabulated D call, TRBD2, remains unverified against the DNA. TRBV7-5 is a known pseudogene. This CDR3 has 16 residues. The CDR3 protein is CASSLGNYYHTDTQYF. The CDR3 coding sequence is TGTGCCAGCAGCTTAGGAAACTACTACCACACAGATACGCAGTATTTT.

The gene calls are TRBV6-5 and TRBJ1-1; D remains ambiguous. Deletions cut 7 bases from V and 0 bases from J, with 6 bases between. The CDR3 totals 12 residues. Germline values: CDR1 MNHEY, CDR2 SVGAGI. This CDR3 reads CASISMNTEAFF. The CDR3 DNA reads TGTGCCAGCATTTCCATGAACACTGAAGCTTTCTTT.

This clone was detected only a few times. The rearrangement links TRBV14 to TRBJ2-5; 7 nucleotides agree with TRBD2. The CDR3 totals 14 residues. The V gene end was trimmed by 3 bases and the J gene end by 5 bases; junction bases not matched to a gene: 6. Germline V CDR1 and CDR2: SGHDN, FVKESK. The CDR3, as DNA: TGTGCCAGCAGCCACCCAGGGAGGGTGGAGACCCAGTACTTC. Its protein product is CASSHPGRVETQYF.

The gene calls are TRBV27 and TRBJ1-4; no firm D call. CDR3 length equals 14 residues. The V gene's germline CDR1 is MNHEY and CDR2 SMNVEV (reference sequence). Trimming took 8 bases from V and 5 from J, leaving 15 bases between them. The DNA for the CDR3 is TGTGCCAGCTATCTCGACCGGGCAAATGAAAAACTGTTTTTT. This encodes CASYLDRANEKLFF.

V and J are TRBV4-2 and TRBJ2-1, with 11 bases aligning to TRBD2. The V segment lost 4 bases and the J segment 7 bases; nucleotides outside the gene matches: 12. Germline V lookup: CDR1 LGHNA, CDR2 YNFKEQ. The CDR3 consists of 17 residues. CDR3 DNA: TGTGCCAGCAGCCCCGCCGCGGGGTCTAGCGGGAGGAATGAGCAGTTCTTC. Its translation: CASSPAAGSSGRNEQFF.

This rearrangement joins TRBV7-2 to TRBJ2-3; TRBD2 matches at 12 bases. CDR1 is SGHTA, CDR2 FQGNSA, per germline. V gave up 1 base and J gave up 2 bases; unmatched junction bases: 4. The CDR3 spans 17 residues. CDR3 sequence: CASSLGASGRATDTQYF. CDR3 nucleotide sequence: TGTGCCAGCAGCTTAGGGGCTAGCGGGAGGGCCACAGATACGCAGTATTTT.

The chain employs TRBV6-4 and TRBJ2-2; TRBD2 agrees at 7 bases. The CDR3 is 15 residues long. V gave up 8 bases and J gave up 4 bases; unmatched junction bases: 10. Germline CDR1 reads MRHNA; CDR2 reads SNTAGT. Written as DNA, the CDR3 is TGTGCCAGCGCGAAGGCTAGCGGTATCACCGGGGAGCTGTTTTTT. As protein: CASAKASGITGELFF.

The V and J genes are TRBV27 and TRBJ1-5, with TRBD1 matching 8 bases. V lost 3 bases to trimming and J lost 4 bases; unmatched junction nucleotides: 8. This CDR3 has 16 amino acids. Per germline, CDR1 MNHEY and CDR2 SMNVEV (reference sequence). The CDR3 coding sequence is TGTGCCAGCAGTTTCTCTGGACAGGGTCAAAATCAGCCCCAGCATTTT. Translated, it gives CASSFSGQGQNQPQHF.

The chain employs TRBV7-6 and TRBJ1-5; 7 bases line up with TRBD1. CDR3 length equals 16 residues. J lost 4 bases, V lost 1 base, and 7 bases had no gene match. Germline-derived CDR1 and CDR2 are SGHVS and FNYEAQ. The CDR3 protein is CASSLGSGDRNQPQHF. CDR3 DNA sequence: TGTGCCAGCAGCTTAGGCTCGGGGGACAGAAATCAGCCCCAGCATTTT. The full variable domain, in which reference TRBV7-6 and TRBJ1-5 provide the parts outside the CDR3, is GAGVSQSPRYKVTKRGQDVALRCDPISGHVSLYWYRQALGQGPEFLTYFNYEAQQDKSGLPNDRFSAERPEGSISTLTIQRTEQRDSAMYRCASSLGSGDRNQPQHFGDGTRLSIL.

In this sample, this clone turned up once. The chain links TRBV25-1 to TRBJ1-4; 8 nucleotides line up with TRBD1. This CDR3 is 14 amino acids long. V dropped 4 bases and J dropped 10; count of bases not matched to a gene: 8. Germline V gene data show CDR1 as MGHDK and CDR2 as SYGVNS. Here the CDR3 reads CASSAGQGWGKLFF. The DNA of the CDR3 is TGTGCCAGCAGTGCCGGACAGGGTTGGGGAAAACTGTTTTTT.

The CDR3 sequence: CATSFGGKKPEAFF. For the CDR3, the DNA is TGTGCCACCAGCTTCGGGGGAAAAAAGCCCGAAGCTTTCTTT. The chain joins TRBV15 to TRBJ1-1, with a tentative D call TRBD1 (5 bases). Germline loops: CDR1 LNHNV, CDR2 YYDKDF (reference sequence). V lost 5 bases, J lost 8 bases, and 18 bases lay in between. This CDR3 is 14 amino acids long.

This clone has just one count. The chain uses TRBV15 and TRBJ1-5; no clear D gene. Per the germline V gene, CDR1 is LNHNV and CDR2 is YYDKDF (reference sequence). Trimming stripped 4 bases from V and 7 bases from J, with 11 bases between. The CDR3 totals 13 residues. In nucleotides, the CDR3 is TGTGCCACCAGCAACCTAAAACGGCAGCCCCAGCATTTT. It specifies CATSNLKRQPQHF.

This sequence joins TRBV5-1 and TRBJ2-5; the D is unclear. The DNA end is a closer match to TRBJ2-7, so the J assignment may be wrong. Germline values: CDR1 SGHRS, CDR2 YFSETQ. There are 15 residues in the CDR3. CDR3 amino acids: CASSLTVAPAYEQYF. The CDR3 DNA reads as TGCGCCAGCAGCTTGACGGTTGCTCCGGCCTACGAGCAGTACTTC.

The chain carries TRBV6-5 and TRBJ2-7; TRBD1 matches at 7 bases. The CDR3 consists of 14 residues. V lost 2 bases and J lost 4; bases outside the gene matches: 5. Germline V gene data show CDR1 as MNHEY and CDR2 as SVGAGI. The CDR3 DNA follows: TGTGCCAGCAGTTACGCGACAGGGCCGTACGAGCAGTACTTC. It codes for CASSYATGPYEQYF.

The chain has TRBV20-1 and TRBJ2-3; D remains unclear. The V end lost 2 bases, the J end lost 2 bases, and 2 bases lay between the germline ends. The CDR3 is 11 residues long. The germline V gene encodes CDR1 DFQATT and CDR2 SNEGSKA (reference sequence). CDR3 sequence: CSARYTDTQYF. The CDR3 nucleotides are TGCAGTGCTAGATACACAGATACGCAGTATTTT.

This clone was seen a handful of times. The chain joins TRBV9 to TRBJ1-2, with D unclear. The CDR3 has 17 amino acids. From germline, CDR1 is SGDLS and CDR2 YYNGEE. Trimming removed 0 bases at V and 0 bases at J, with 15 bases between. Written as DNA, the CDR3 is TGTGCCAGCAGCGTAGATTTTACCATAGCGTCTAACTATGGCTACACCTTC. Encoded protein: CASSVDFTIASNYGYTF.

This clone was seen only once. This chain uses TRBV4-2 with TRBJ2-5, with 9 bases aligning to TRBD1. The J call is uncertain, as TRBJ2-7 better fits the DNA end. The V gene's germline CDR1 is LGHNA and CDR2 YNFKEQ. This CDR3 spans 20 amino acids. CDR3 region: CASSQGPPGATGGAAYEQYF. The DNA of the CDR3 is TGTGCCAGCAGCCAAGGACCCCCGGGCGCGACAGGGGGAGCCGCTTACGAGCAGTACTTC.

The V gene is TRBV2, the J gene TRBJ2-5; D may be TRBD1 (6 bases). V lost 4 bases and J 0 bases, leaving 9 bases between the germline ends. Per the germline V gene, CDR1 is SNHLY and CDR2 is FYNNEI. The CDR3 contains 14 residues. CDR3 nucleotides: TGTGCCAGCAGTGGGACAGAGTACCAAGAGACCCAGTACTTC. It specifies CASSGTEYQETQYF.

Only a few counts were recorded for this clone. The gene calls are TRBV19 and TRBJ1-6; D uncertain. Germline V gene sequence: CDR1 LNHDA, CDR2 SQIVND (reference sequence). V was cut by 5 bases and J by 7 bases, with 9 bases left in between. This CDR3 spans 13 amino acids. This chain's CDR3 is CASSLTVNSPLHF. The CDR3 DNA reads TGTGCCAGTAGTTTGACGGTAAATTCACCCCTCCACTTT.

The V and J genes are TRBV28 and TRBJ1-5, with D perhaps matching TRBD1 (6 bases). Germline CDR1 reads MDHEN; CDR2 reads SYDVKM. CDR3 length: 15 amino acids. Trimming removed 5 bases from V and 6 bases from J, with 17 bases in between. For the CDR3, the DNA is TGTGCCAGCAGTGTGACCAGGGGTAAGGTTCAGCCCCAGCATTTT. Translation gives CASSVTRGKVQPQHF.

This clone was seen once. The chain joins TRBV25-1 to TRBJ1-6, with D maybe TRBD1 (5 bases). In germline, CDR1 is MGHDK, CDR2 SYGVNS. Between the trimmed V and J ends, which lost 1 base and 7 bases, there was a span of 11 bases. The CDR3 is 15 residues long. Written as DNA, the CDR3 is TGTGCCAGCAGTGAATCTCCAGGGCGGAATTCACCCCTCCACTTT. Amino acid sequence: CASSESPGRNSPLHF.

The rearrangement joins TRBV7-2 to TRBJ2-5, with D tentatively TRBD1 (6 bases). The CDR3 is 14 residues long. CDR1 is SGHTA and CDR2 is FQGNSA in the germline V gene. Trimming left V 1 base short and J 2 bases short, with 8 bases between. This chain's CDR3 is CASSLGTEQETQYF. The CDR3 nucleotides read TGTGCCAGCAGCTTAGGGACAGAACAAGAGACCCAGTACTTC.

This chain uses TRBV19 with TRBJ2-7; D gene uncertain. The CDR3 contains 10 residues. The germline V gene encodes CDR1 LNHDA and CDR2 SQIVND (reference sequence). CDR3 region: CGVSSYEQYF. Here the CDR3 DNA reads TGTGGGGTCTCCTCCTACGAGCAGTACTTC. Using reference TRBV19 and TRBJ2-7 for the parts outside the CDR3, the full variable domain is DGGITQSPKYLFRKEGQNVTLSCEQNLNHDAMYWYRQDPGQGLRLIYYSQIVNDFQKGDIAEGYSVSREKKESFPLTVTSAQKNPTAFYLCGVSSYEQYFGPGTRLTVT.

This clone was recorded a few times. V and J are TRBV25-1 and TRBJ1-2; maybe TRBD1 (6 bases). Germline-derived CDR1 and CDR2 are MGHDK and SYGVNS. This CDR3 has 13 amino acids. V was trimmed by 10 bases and J by 6 bases, leaving 18 bases between them. The DNA for the CDR3 is TGTGCCACCAAGGGGGGGCGCATAGATGGCTACACCTTC. Translating it yields CATKGGRIDGYTF.

The chain recombines TRBV4-2 with TRBJ2-1; D call uncertain. From germline, CDR1 is LGHNA and CDR2 YNFKEQ. The CDR3 has 13 residues. V dropped 3 bases and J dropped 8 bases, with 11 bases sitting between them. The CDR3 spells CASSQTSSHEQFF. CDR3 nucleotide sequence: TGTGCCAGCAGCCAGACGAGTTCCCATGAGCAGTTCTTC.

The chain employs TRBV7-2 and TRBJ2-7; 11 nucleotides agree with TRBD2. Per germline, CDR1 SGHTA and CDR2 FQGNSA. The CDR3 loop spans 16 amino acids. Trimming took 4 bases from V and 3 from J; bases not matched to a gene: 8. The CDR3 nucleotides read TGTGCCAGCAGCTCGATAGCGGGAGGGATTCTCTACGAGCAGTACTTC. Protein: CASSSIAGGILYEQYF.

This clone was observed a few times. The V gene is TRBV4-3, the J gene TRBJ2-3; no clear D gene. Trimming took off 0 bases at V and 3 bases at J, with 7 bases between the two ends. The V gene's germline CDR1 is LGHNA and CDR2 YSLEER. The CDR3 is made up of 14 amino acids. Here the CDR3 reads CASSQEGMTDTQYF. DNA for the CDR3: TGCGCCAGCAGCCAAGAAGGTATGACAGATACGCAGTATTTT.

The chain links TRBV28 to TRBJ2-1; TRBD1 might be the D (6 bases). CDR3 length: 19 residues. Between the trimmed V and J ends, which lost 5 bases and 6 bases, there was a span of 29 bases. Germline lookup yields CDR1 MDHEN and CDR2 SYDVKM. The CDR3, as DNA: TGTGCCAGCAGTGCAGTTCGTAGGGGGTCCCGGACAGCCCTCAATGAGCAGTTCTTC. Encoded protein: CASSAVRRGSRTALNEQFF.

J is TRBJ1-5 and V is TRBV7-2, with D perhaps matching TRBD1 (5 bases). The V end lost 5 bases, the J end lost 3 bases, and 14 bases lay between the germline ends. The CDR3 totals 15 residues. Germline assignment: CDR1 SGHTA and CDR2 FQGNSA. The CDR3 loop is CASSPMGRINQPQHF. The CDR3 nucleotides read TGTGCCAGCAGCCCCATGGGACGGATCAATCAGCCCCAGCATTTT.

This clone was observed a handful of times. This chain joins TRBV15 and TRBJ2-1; TRBD2 aligns across 9 bases. Germline CDR1 and CDR2: LNHNV and YYDKDF (reference sequence). The CDR3 has 15 residues. Trimming at V came to 5 bases and at J to 8 bases, leaving 10 bases not matched to a gene. The CDR3, as DNA: TGTGCCACCAGCCGGGGGGGTAGCGGGAGCGATGAGCAGTTCTTC. Translating it yields CATSRGGSGSDEQFF.